This T cell receptor (beta chain) was profiled in a study of PD-L1 blockade in urothelial cancer. Study-wide results and limits: Lower than median blood TCR clonality before treatment predicted better survival.

V lost 4 bases to trimming and J lost 4 bases; unmatched junction nucleotides: 12. This CDR3 is 16 amino acids long. CDR1 and CDR2 (germline): SGHKS, YYEKEE (reference sequence). This clone was detected only a few times. Its specificity is unknown. Samples were collected from each patient before treatment and during treatment. Each patient gave between 1 and 8 of them in total. Here immunoSEQ multiplex PCR was the method, and the copy in TCRdb shows in-frame clones only, minus some. The sample gives 55,000 to 70,000 clones, more than 70% of which show up once; under 3.5% is in the top ten. Source: PBMCs, taken around atezolizumab (anti-PD-L1) treatment. This TCR was recovered from a man aged 50-60 years with urothelial cancer. This sequence joins TRBV5-5 and TRBJ2-7; TRBD1 matches at 9 bases. The CDR3: CASSRGRGTGHYEQYF. The CDR3 nucleotides are TGTGCCAGCAGCAGGGGTCGCGGGACAGGGCATTACGAGCAGTACTTC.